This is a list of T cell receptor beta chains from one sample in a study of human T cells and chemical hapten exposure. MiXCR, run by TCRdb on the RACE reads, gives a single entry per CDR3 protein. The table lists fewer than 300,000 distinct CDR3 sequences, about 8.6% of them singletons. The source was whole blood, collected in connection with sensitization to the hapten diphenylcyclopropenone (DPC). Receptors originate from a middle-aged woman with alopecia areata. Some clones in this sample may be carry-over from other donors' samples. CDR3s include the opening cysteine and the closing phenylalanine or tryptophan. D genes are given only for firm matches. Rows give clone size only sometimes, using once, few, many, or a class for an expanded clone.

D: TRBD1; J: TRBJ2-3; size: .; V: TRBV28; CDR3: CASSLRTGARLNTDTQYF; DNA: TGTGCCAGCAGTTTAAGGACAGGGGCCCGTCTAAATACCGATACGCAGTATTTT
D: TRBD2; J: TRBJ2-2; size: .; V: TRBV28; CDR3: CASSGGLSGRWRLGTGELFF; DNA: TGTGCCAGCAGTGGAGGTTTAAGCGGGAGGTGGCGTCTTGGCACCGGGGAGCTGTTTTTT
D: .; J: TRBJ2-7; size: few; V: TRBV29-1; CDR3: CSVVDNSYEQYF; DNA: TGCAGCGTTGTGGACAACTCCTACGAGCAGTACTTC
D: TRBD2; J: TRBJ2-1; size: .; V: TRBV10-3; CDR3: CAINPGLAENEQFF; DNA: TGTGCCATCAACCCGGGACTAGCGGAGAATGAGCAGTTCTTC
D: .; J: TRBJ2-6; size: few; V: TRBV4-3; CDR3: CASSQVYSRVYSGANVLTF; DNA: TGCGCCAGCAGCCAAGTCTATAGCAGAGTCTACTCTGGGGCCAACGTCCTGACTTTC
D: TRBD2; J: TRBJ2-2; size: many; V: TRBV5-1; CDR3: CASSPGTSGRGTGELFF; DNA: TGCGCCAGCAGCCCGGGGACTAGCGGCCGGGGGACCGGGGAGCTGTTTTTT
D: TRBD2; J: TRBJ2-3; size: many; V: TRBV9; CDR3: CASSATSGRYTDTQYF; DNA: TGTGCCAGCAGCGCTACTAGCGGGCGGTACACAGATACGCAGTATTTT
D: TRBD1; J: TRBJ1-4; size: .; V: TRBV6-5; CDR3: CASKNWGSGQPNEKLFF; DNA: TGTGCCAGCAAAAACTGGGGTTCGGGACAGCCTAATGAAAAACTGTTTTTT
D: TRBD1; J: TRBJ1-1; size: .; V: TRBV6-5; CDR3: CASSSPGRGLTEAFF; DNA: TGTGCCAGCAGTTCCCCAGGCAGGGGGCTTACTGAAGCTTTCTTT
D: TRBD2; J: TRBJ2-1; size: few; V: TRBV4-2; CDR3: CASSQEVGLAGNEQFF; DNA: TGTGCCAGCAGCCAAGAAGTCGGACTAGCGGGAAATGAGCAGTTCTTC
D: TRBD1; J: TRBJ1-5; size: many; V: TRBV27; CDR3: CASSIDRDAQPQHF; DNA: TGTGCCAGCAGTATCGACAGGGACGCACAGCCCCAGCATTTT
D: .; J: TRBJ2-7; size: many; V: TRBV24-1; CDR3: CATSDSRDGGYEQYF; DNA: TGTGCCACCAGTGATTCCCGGGATGGAGGGTACGAGCAGTACTTC
D: TRBD1; J: TRBJ1-4; size: .; V: TRBV6-5; CDR3: CASSHYRGQETNEKLFF; DNA: TGTGCCAGCAGCCACTACAGGGGGCAAGAAACTAATGAAAAACTGTTTTTT
D: .; J: TRBJ1-2; size: few; V: TRBV11-2; CDR3: CASSLLRGQGNGYTF; DNA: TGTGCCAGCAGCTTACTCCGAGGGCAGGGGAATGGCTACACCTTC
D: .; J: TRBJ1-1; size: few; V: TRBV28; CDR3: CASSAGVPEAFF; DNA: TGTGCCAGCAGTGCAGGGGTCCCTGAAGCTTTCTTT
D: .; J: TRBJ2-2; size: .; V: TRBV9; CDR3: CASSVVGGITGELFF; DNA: TGTGCCAGCAGCGTAGTGGGCGGAATAACCGGGGAGCTGTTTTTT
D: .; J: TRBJ1-2; size: few; V: TRBV4-1; CDR3: CASSPILGTGGYTF; DNA: TGCGCCAGCAGCCCAATACTGGGGACTGGCGGCTACACCTTC
D: .; J: TRBJ1-4; size: few; V: TRBV7-8; CDR3: CASSRRSEKLFF; DNA: TGTGCCAGCAGCCGCCGAAGTGAAAAACTGTTTTTT
D: .; J: TRBJ2-3; size: many; V: TRBV7-9; CDR3: CASSLSTISTDTQYF; DNA: TGTGCCAGCAGCTTATCAACAATTAGCACAGATACGCAGTATTTT
D: TRBD1; J: TRBJ1-6; size: few; V: TRBV25-1; CDR3: CASSARQGRSPLHF; DNA: TGTGCCAGCAGTGCGCGACAGGGAAGATCACCCCTCCACTTT
D: .; J: TRBJ2-2; size: .; V: TRBV4-1; CDR3: CASSQVLQGSGELFF; DNA: TGCGCCAGCAGCCAAGTCCTGCAGGGATCCGGGGAGCTGTTTTTT
D: .; J: TRBJ1-5; size: many; V: TRBV7-8; CDR3: CASSLLQARNQPQHF; DNA: TGTGCCAGCAGCTTACTCCAGGCGCGCAATCAGCCCCAGCATTTT
D: TRBD1; J: TRBJ1-5; size: .; V: TRBV3-1; CDR3: CASSQAGQLQPQHF; DNA: TGTGCCAGCAGCCAAGCGGGACAGCTTCAGCCCCAGCATTTT
D: .; J: TRBJ2-7; size: few; V: TRBV20-1; CDR3: CSARNGRFFSYEQYF; DNA: TGCAGTGCTAGGAACGGGCGGTTTTTCTCCTACGAGCAGTACTTC
D: .; J: TRBJ2-5; size: .; V: TRBV6-5; CDR3: CASSYSWAAQETQYF; DNA: TGTGCCAGCAGTTACTCGTGGGCGGCTCAAGAGACCCAGTACTTC
D: .; J: TRBJ1-1; size: few; V: TRBV2; CDR3: CASSEFEGKGEAFF; DNA: TGTGCCAGCAGTGAGTTTGAGGGGAAGGGTGAAGCTTTCTTT